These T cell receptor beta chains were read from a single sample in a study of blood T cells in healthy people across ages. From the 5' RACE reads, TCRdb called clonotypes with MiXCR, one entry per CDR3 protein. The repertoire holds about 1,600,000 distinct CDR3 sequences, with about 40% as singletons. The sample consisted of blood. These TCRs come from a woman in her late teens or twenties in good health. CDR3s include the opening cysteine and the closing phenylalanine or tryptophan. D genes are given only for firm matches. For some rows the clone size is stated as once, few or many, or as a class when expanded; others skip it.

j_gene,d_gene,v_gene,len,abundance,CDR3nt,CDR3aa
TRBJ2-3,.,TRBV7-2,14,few,TGTGCCAGCAGCTTATACCAGGCCTCGGATACGCAGTATTTT,CASSLYQASDTQYF
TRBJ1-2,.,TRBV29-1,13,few,TGCAGCGTTGAAACGGGGGCCCTCTATGGCTACACCTTC,CSVETGALYGYTF
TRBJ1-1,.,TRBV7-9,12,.,TGTGCCAGCAGCTGGACCGACACTGAAGCTTTCTTT,CASSWTDTEAFF
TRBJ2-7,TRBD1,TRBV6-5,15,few,TGTGCCAGCAGTTACAGGGGACAGGGGGCCTACGAGCAGTACTTC,CASSYRGQGAYEQYF
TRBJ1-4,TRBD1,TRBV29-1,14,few,TGCAGCGGCGGACAGGGGCTGTTTAATGAAAAACTGTTTTTT,CSGGQGLFNEKLFF
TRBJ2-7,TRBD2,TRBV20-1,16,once,TGCAGTGCTACCAAGACTAGCGCCAGCGATTACAATGAGCAGTACTTC,CSATKTSASDYNEQYF
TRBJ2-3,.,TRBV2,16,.,TGTGCCAGCAGTGAAGTTGGGCCGGAGTACACAGATACGCAGTATTTT,CASSEVGPEYTDTQYF
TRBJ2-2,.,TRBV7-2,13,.,TGTGCCAGCAGCGAGCAGGGTTCCGGGGAGCTGTTTTTT,CASSEQGSGELFF
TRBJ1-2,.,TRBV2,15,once,TGTGCCAGCTTACCTGGGCAGGGAGCTAACTATGGCTACACCTTC,CASLPGQGANYGYTF
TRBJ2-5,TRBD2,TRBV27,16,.,TGTGCCAGCAGTCCCCGAGGGGCGGGAGCTTACAATGAGCAGTACTTC,CASSPRGAGAYNEQYF
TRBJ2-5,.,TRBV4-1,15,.,TGCGCCAGCAGCCAACCGGCAGGGCGCCAAGAGACCCAGTACTTC,CASSQPAGRQETQYF